This TCR beta chain was documented in a study of shared clonotypes between healthy human individuals. Study in general: Contributing individuals were a couple of females and a few males aged 18 to 49.

Comments on this clone: Its antigen is still unknown.

Overall study findings and caveats: Relative to memory subsets, naive subsets generally showed larger estimated richness.

This CDR3 is 15 amino acids long. Germline loops: CDR1 SNHLY, CDR2 FYNNEI. Trimming took 7 bases from V and 0 from J, leaving 15 bases between them. Profiled with immunoSEQ multiplex PCR; TCRdb holds only in-frame clones, not every one. The data contain about 520,000 clones, roughly 95% of them singletons. The clonotype was recovered from a woman aged 25-40 years in good health. The J gene is TRBJ1-2, the V gene TRBV2, with unresolved D. Sequencing was carried out using naive CD4+ T cells sorted from blood. Subset: CD45RA+ positively selected. CDR3 loop: CASTPMVLSNYGYTF. As DNA, the CDR3 is TGTGCCAGCACCCCAATGGTGCTCTCTAACTATGGCTACACCTTC.